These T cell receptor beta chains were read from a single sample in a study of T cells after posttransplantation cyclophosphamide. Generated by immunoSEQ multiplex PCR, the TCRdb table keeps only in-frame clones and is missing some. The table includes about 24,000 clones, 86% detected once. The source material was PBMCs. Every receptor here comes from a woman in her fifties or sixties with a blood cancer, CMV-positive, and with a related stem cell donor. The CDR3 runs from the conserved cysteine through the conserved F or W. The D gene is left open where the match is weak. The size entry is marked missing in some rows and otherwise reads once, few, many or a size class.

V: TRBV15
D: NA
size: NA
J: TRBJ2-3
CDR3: CATSRVGYTDTQYF
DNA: TGTGCCACCAGCAGAGTGGGCTACACAGATACGCAGTATTTT

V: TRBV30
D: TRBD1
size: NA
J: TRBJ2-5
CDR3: CAWSVWQGDGETQYF
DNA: TGTGCCTGGAGTGTATGGCAGGGGGATGGAGAGACCCAGTACTTC

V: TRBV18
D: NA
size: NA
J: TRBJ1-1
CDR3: CASSTKGGPNTEAFF
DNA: TGTGCCAGCTCGACAAAGGGGGGGCCGAACACTGAAGCTTTCTTT

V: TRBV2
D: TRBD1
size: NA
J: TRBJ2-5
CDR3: CASRHTGEQETQYF
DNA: TGTGCCAGCCGTCATACAGGGGAACAAGAGACCCAGTACTTC

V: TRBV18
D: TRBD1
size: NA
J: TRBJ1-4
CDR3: CASSLSGGNEKLFF
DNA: TGTGCCAGCTCATTATCAGGGGGCAATGAAAAACTGTTTTTT

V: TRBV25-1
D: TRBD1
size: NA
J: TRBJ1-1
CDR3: CASSELWRTGEAFF
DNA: TGTGCCAGCAGTGAACTTTGGAGGACAGGCGAAGCTTTCTTT

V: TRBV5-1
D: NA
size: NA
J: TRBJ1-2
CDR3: CASQGRGVYGYTF
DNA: TGCGCCAGCCAGGGAAGGGGCGTGTATGGCTACACCTTC

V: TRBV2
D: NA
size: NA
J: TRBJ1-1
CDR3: CASRRFETVEAFF
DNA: TGTGCCAGCAGGAGGTTCGAGACAGTCGAAGCTTTCTTT

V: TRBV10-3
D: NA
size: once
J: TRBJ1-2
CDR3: CAISEPRATHLRTF
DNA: TGTGCCATCAGTGAGCCGAGGGCGACACACCTTAGGACCTTC

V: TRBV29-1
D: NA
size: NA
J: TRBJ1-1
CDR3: CSAGQGNTEAFF
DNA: TGCAGCGCCGGGCAGGGGAACACTGAAGCTTTCTTT

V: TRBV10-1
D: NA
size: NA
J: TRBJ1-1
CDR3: CASRQGYTLKDFF
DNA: TGCGCCAGCAGGCAGGGCTATACACTGAAGGATTTCTTT

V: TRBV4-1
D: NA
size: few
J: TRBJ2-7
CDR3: CASSPTTTRPEQYF
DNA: TGCGCCAGCAGCCCTACTACAACTAGGCCCGAGCAGTACTTC

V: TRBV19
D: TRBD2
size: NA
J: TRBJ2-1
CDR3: CASTGLAGGLTYNEQFF
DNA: TGTGCCAGTACCGGACTAGCGGGAGGCCTTACCTACAATGAGCAGTTCTTC

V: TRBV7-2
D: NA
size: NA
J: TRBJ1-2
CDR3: CASSLQGGSYGYTF
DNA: TGTGCCAGCAGCTTACAAGGAGGTAGCTATGGCTACACCTTC

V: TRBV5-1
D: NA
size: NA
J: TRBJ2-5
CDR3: CASSSRRVQETQYF
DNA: TGCGCCAGCAGCTCGCGGCGGGTGCAGGAGACCCAGTACTTC

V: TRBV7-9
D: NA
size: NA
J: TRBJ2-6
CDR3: CATDWAGANVLTF
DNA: TGTGCCACTGACTGGGCTGGGGCCAACGTCCTGACTTTC

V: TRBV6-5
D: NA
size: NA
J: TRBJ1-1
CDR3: CASKLGQHTEAFF
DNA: TGTGCCAGCAAACTCGGACAGCACACTGAAGCTTTCTTT

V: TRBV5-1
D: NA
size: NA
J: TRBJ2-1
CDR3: CASSLSRGDLNEQFF
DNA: TGCGCCAGCAGCTTATCCCGCGGGGACCTAAATGAGCAGTTCTTC

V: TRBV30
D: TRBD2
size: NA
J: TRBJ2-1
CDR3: CAWNTRTSGLGHEQFF
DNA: TGTGCCTGGAATACCCGGACTAGCGGATTAGGACATGAGCAGTTCTTC

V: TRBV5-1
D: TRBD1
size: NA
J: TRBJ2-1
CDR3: CASSQGGQGLNEQFF
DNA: TGCGCCAGCAGCCAAGGGGGACAGGGACTCAATGAGCAGTTCTTC

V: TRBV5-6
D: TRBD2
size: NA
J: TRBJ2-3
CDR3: CASSTGLAGTDTQYF
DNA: TGTGCCAGCAGCACCGGACTAGCTGGCACAGATACGCAGTATTTT

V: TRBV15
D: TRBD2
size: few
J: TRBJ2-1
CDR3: CATSREGLAGWNEQFF
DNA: TGTGCCACCAGCAGAGAAGGACTAGCGGGATGGAATGAGCAGTTCTTC

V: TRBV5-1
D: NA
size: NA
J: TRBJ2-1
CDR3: CASSLGFGTGGYNEQFF
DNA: TGCGCCAGCAGCCTAGGATTCGGGACTGGAGGCTACAATGAGCAGTTCTTC

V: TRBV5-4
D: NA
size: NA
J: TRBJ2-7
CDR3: CASSPEGLPGEQYF
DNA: TGTGCCAGCAGCCCGGAGGGACTCCCCGGCGAGCAGTACTTC

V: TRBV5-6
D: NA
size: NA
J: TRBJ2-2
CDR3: CASRPTGGVAGELFF
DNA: TGTGCCAGCAGGCCTACAGGGGGGGTGGCCGGGGAGCTGTTTTTT

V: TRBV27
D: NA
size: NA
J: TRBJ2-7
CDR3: CASSLATASEQYF
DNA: TGTGCCAGCAGTTTAGCGACAGCTTCCGAGCAGTACTTC

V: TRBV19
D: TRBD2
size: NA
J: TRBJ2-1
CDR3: CASRPTSGRANNEQFF
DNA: TGTGCCAGTAGACCGACTAGCGGGAGGGCTAACAATGAGCAGTTCTTC

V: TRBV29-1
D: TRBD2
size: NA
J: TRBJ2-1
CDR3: CSVQGLAGGYEQFF
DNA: TGCAGCGTCCAGGGACTAGCGGGAGGGTATGAGCAGTTCTTC

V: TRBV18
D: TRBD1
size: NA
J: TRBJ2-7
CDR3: CASSPQTGHRGEQYF
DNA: TGTGCCAGCTCACCACAAACGGGCCACAGGGGCGAGCAGTACTTC

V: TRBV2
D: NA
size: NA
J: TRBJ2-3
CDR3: CASSDERPDTQYF
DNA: TGTGCCAGCAGTGATGAGCGACCAGATACGCAGTATTTT

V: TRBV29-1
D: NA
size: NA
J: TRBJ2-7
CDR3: CSVSGPTYEQYF
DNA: TGCAGCGTGAGCGGACCTACCTACGAGCAGTACTTC

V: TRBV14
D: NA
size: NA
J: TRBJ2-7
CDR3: CASSQGQGKNEQYF
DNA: TGTGCCAGCAGCCAAGGTCAGGGGAAAAACGAGCAGTACTTC

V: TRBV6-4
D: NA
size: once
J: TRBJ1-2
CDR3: CASSDSRGGSHYGYTF
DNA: TGTGCCAGCAGTGACTCACGGGGGGGTAGTCACTATGGCTACACCTTC

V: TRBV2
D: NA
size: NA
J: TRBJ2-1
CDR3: CASSFLAEEYNEQFF
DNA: TGTGCCAGCAGTTTCTTAGCGGAAGAATACAATGAGCAGTTCTTC

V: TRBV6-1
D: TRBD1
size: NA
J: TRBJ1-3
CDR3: CASSSLTGGGNTIYF
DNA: TGTGCCAGCAGTTCCTTGACAGGGGGGGGAAACACCATATATTTT

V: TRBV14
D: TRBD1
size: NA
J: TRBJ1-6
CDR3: CASRPGTGNSPLHF
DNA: TGTGCCAGCAGACCCGGGACAGGGAATTCACCCCTCCACTTT

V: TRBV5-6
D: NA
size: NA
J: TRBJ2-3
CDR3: CASSLYSYTDTQYF
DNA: TGTGCCAGCAGCTTGTACAGTTACACAGATACGCAGTATTTT

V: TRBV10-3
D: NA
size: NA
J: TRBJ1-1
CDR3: CAISDGGFGTEAFF
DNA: TGTGCCATCAGTGATGGAGGTTTTGGCACTGAAGCTTTCTTT

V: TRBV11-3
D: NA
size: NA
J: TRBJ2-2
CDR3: CASSSTNGPSNTGELFF
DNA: TGTGCCAGCAGCTCCACAAATGGGCCATCGAACACCGGGGAGCTGTTTTTT

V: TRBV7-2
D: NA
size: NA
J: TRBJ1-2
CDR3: CASSLLSRENGYTF
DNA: TGTGCCAGCAGCTTATTGTCCAGGGAAAATGGCTACACCTTC

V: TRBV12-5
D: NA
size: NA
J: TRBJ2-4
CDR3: CASGSGETAKNIQYF
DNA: TGTGCTAGTGGTTCCGGGGAAACAGCCAAAAACATTCAGTACTTC

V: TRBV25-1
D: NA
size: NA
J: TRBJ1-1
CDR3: CASSDSGPTEAFF
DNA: TGTGCCAGCAGTGACTCTGGGCCCACTGAAGCTTTCTTT

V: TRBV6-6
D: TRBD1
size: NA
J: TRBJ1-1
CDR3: CASSYPGQGTEAFF
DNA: TGTGCCAGCAGTTACCCGGGACAGGGGACTGAAGCTTTCTTT

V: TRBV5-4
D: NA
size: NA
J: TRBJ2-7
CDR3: CASSLVERDEQYF
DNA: TGTGCCAGCAGCTTGGTGGAGCGTGACGAGCAGTACTTC

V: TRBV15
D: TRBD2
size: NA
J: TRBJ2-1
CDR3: CATSREGSGSREQFF
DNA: TGTGCCACCAGCAGAGAGGGTAGCGGGAGCAGGGAGCAGTTCTTC

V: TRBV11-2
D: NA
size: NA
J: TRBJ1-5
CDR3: CASSLDRNNQPQHF
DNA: TGTGCCAGCAGCTTAGACAGGAACAATCAGCCCCAGCATTTT

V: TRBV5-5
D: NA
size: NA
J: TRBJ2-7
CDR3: CASSGGTGLYEQYF
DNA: TGTGCCAGCAGCGGCGGGACGGGCCTCTACGAGCAGTACTTC

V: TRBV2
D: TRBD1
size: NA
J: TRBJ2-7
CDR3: CASSLDRGHYEQYF
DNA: TGTGCCAGCAGTTTGGACAGGGGGCACTACGAGCAGTACTTC

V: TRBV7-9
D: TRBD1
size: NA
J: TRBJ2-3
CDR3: CASSWDRASTDTQYF
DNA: TGTGCCAGCAGCTGGGACAGGGCTAGCACAGATACGCAGTATTTT

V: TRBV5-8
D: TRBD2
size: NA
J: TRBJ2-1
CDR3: CASRPLGSGTYNEQFF
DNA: TGTGCCAGCAGACCACTGGGTAGCGGGACGTACAATGAGCAGTTCTTC

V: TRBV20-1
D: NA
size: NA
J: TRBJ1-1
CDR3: CSARTFPEAFF
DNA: TGCAGTGCAAGGACATTCCCTGAAGCTTTCTTT